This TCR beta chain emerged from a study of blood T cell repertoires in COVID-19. There are 12 residues in the CDR3. Trimming pared 0 bases from V and 4 bases from J, leaving 6 bases between. Germline loops: CDR1 GTSNPN, CDR2 SVGIG (reference sequence). Profiling relied on immunoSEQ multiplex PCR, and the TCRdb table lists in-frame clones only, not all of them. Among about 190,000 clones listed, about 88% were seen once. Sequencing input: peripheral blood. This clonotype was obtained from a woman aged 40 to 49 who had recovered from COVID-19. This rearrangement joins TRBV30 to TRBJ2-5; D possibly corresponds to TRBD2 (6 bases). The CDR3 loop is CAWSVGGETQYF. CDR3 in DNA: TGTGCCTGGAGTGTCGGGGGAGAGACCCAGTACTTC.